One and the same sample provided the 27 T cell receptor beta chains below, sequenced in a study of T cell responses to AZD1222 COVID-19 vaccine. Assay used: immunoSEQ multiplex PCR; TCRdb lists only in-frame clones, some missing. Seen here are 200,000 to 300,000 clones, over 85% observed once, and the top ten hold around 0.6%. This material consisted of peripheral blood, taken on day 0 of AZD1222 vaccination. These receptors all come from an adult in good health.

V gene TRBV21-1 combines with J gene TRBJ2-5. TRBV21-1 is assigned pseudogene status. CDR3 length: 16 amino acids. DNA for the CDR3: TGTGCCAGCAGCAAAGAAGGGGACCTACGGTTTGAGACCCAGTACTTC. The encoded protein is CASSKEGDLRFETQYF.

In its sample, this clone was seen once. The chain couples TRBV7-9 to TRBJ2-7; the D gene could be TRBD1 or TRBD2 (6 bases each). From germline, CDR1 is SEHNR and CDR2 FQNEAQ (reference sequence). The ends were cut back, 5 bases at V and 4 bases at J, with 15 bases in the middle. The CDR3 loop spans 14 amino acids. The CDR3 nucleotides read TGTGCCAGCAGCCGGGGGCCGGGGGTTTACGAGCAGTACTTC. This codes for CASSRGPGVYEQYF. Filled out from reference TRBV7-9 and TRBJ2-7, the complete variable domain reads DTGVSQNPRHKITKRGQNVTFRCDPISEHNRLYWYRQTLGQGPEFLTYFQNEAQLEKSRLLSDRFSAERPKGSFSTLEIQRTEQGDSAMYLCASSRGPGVYEQYFGPGTRLTVT.

This rearrangement joins TRBV28 to TRBJ2-3; D assignment may be TRBD1 or TRBD2 (5 bases each). This CDR3 comprises 15 residues. Germline V gives CDR1 MDHEN, CDR2 SYDVKM. V lost 6 bases and J lost 8, with 21 bases in between. CDR3 coding DNA: TGTGCCAGCAGCCCTCCGGGGCCCCCGTATGGTACGCAGTATTTT. Its protein product is CASSPPGPPYGTQYF.

V is TRBV7-3 and J is TRBJ1-6; D ambiguous. Germline V gene data show CDR1 as SGHTA and CDR2 as FQGTGA. The CDR3 is 13 amino acids. The V end lost 1 base, the J end lost 10 bases, and 8 bases lay between the germline ends. CDR3 nucleotides: TGTGCCAGCAGCTTAAAAACTGACTCACCCCTCCACTTT. It codes for CASSLKTDSPLHF.

V is TRBV5-6 and J is TRBJ1-2; D ambiguous. This CDR3 region has 13 residues. CDR1 and CDR2 from the germline V gene are SGHDT and YYEEEE. Trimming took off 1 base at V and 4 bases at J, with 8 bases between the two ends. This CDR3 reads CASSLTASYGYTF. For the CDR3, the DNA is TGTGCCAGCAGCTTGACGGCGAGCTATGGCTACACCTTC.

The gene calls are TRBV4-2 and TRBJ1-2; maybe TRBD1 (6 bases). The V end was cut by 0 bases, the J end by 4 bases, with 18 bases between. This CDR3 region has 17 residues. The V gene's germline CDR1 is LGHNA and CDR2 YNFKEQ. CDR3 sequence reads: CASSQDIHGGGAYGYTF. As DNA, the CDR3 is TGTGCCAGCAGCCAAGATATCCACGGAGGGGGGGCCTATGGCTACACCTTC.

In DNA form, the CDR3 reads TGTGCCAGCAGGCGACCGGGACTAGCAAGAATTCAAGAGACCCAGTACTTC. Translation: CASRRPGLARIQETQYF. The chain combines TRBV28 with TRBJ2-5, with 9 bases identical to TRBD2. V was pared by 6 bases and J by 2 bases, with 13 bases of the junction left unmatched. CDR3 length: 17 amino acids. Germline V gives CDR1 MDHEN, CDR2 SYDVKM.

J is TRBJ2-6 and V is TRBV19, with D uncertain. This CDR3 region has 17 residues. V lost 7 bases to trimming and J lost 4 bases, with 20 bases between them. Germline V gives CDR1 LNHDA, CDR2 SQIVND (reference sequence). CDR3 in amino acids: CASTPGGLTSGANVLTF. The CDR3 DNA reads as TGTGCCAGTACCCCGGGTGGGTTGACGTCGGGGGCCAACGTCCTGACTTTC.

The rearrangement uses TRBV19 and TRBJ1-1, with 7 bases identical to TRBD1. The V gene end was trimmed by 8 bases and the J gene end by 6 bases; junction bases not matched to a gene: 9. This CDR3 has 13 amino acids. CDR1 is LNHDA and CDR2 is SQIVND in the germline V gene (reference sequence). The CDR3 coding sequence is TGTGCCAGTCGACAGGGCCTAGGAGCTGAAGCTTTCTTT. It specifies CASRQGLGAEAFF.

Concerning this clone itself: Other DNA variants within this sample encode the same CDR3. This sequence joins TRBV5-1 and TRBJ1-1, with D perhaps matching TRBD1 (6 bases). The CDR3 is 12 residues long. From germline, CDR1 is SGHRS and CDR2 YFSETQ. Trimming removed 4 bases at V and 8 bases at J, with 12 bases between. For the CDR3, the DNA is TGCGCCAGCAGCCTCCCCGGGACAGAAGCTTTCTTT. Translated, it gives CASSLPGTEAFF. Full variable domain (outside the CDR3, taken from reference TRBV5-1 and TRBJ1-1): KAGVTQTPRYLIKTRGQQVTLSCSPISGHRSVSWYQQTPGQGLQFLFEYFSETQRNKGNFPGRFSGRQFSNSRSEMNVSTLELGDSALYLCASSLPGTEAFFGQGTRLTVV.

The gene calls are TRBV28 and TRBJ2-7; unclear D gene. CDR3 length: 13 amino acids. Trimming cost V 7 bases and J 4 bases, with 14 bases left between them. Per germline, CDR1 MDHEN and CDR2 SYDVKM. The CDR3: CASTPPLEYEQYF. The CDR3 bases are TGTGCCAGCACCCCCCCGCTGGAATACGAGCAGTACTTC.

The chain combines TRBV4-2 with TRBJ1-5; maybe TRBD1 (5 bases). V was pared by 3 bases and J by 5 bases, with 11 bases between. Germline CDR1 is LGHNA and CDR2 is YNFKEQ. The CDR3 runs 14 residues. The CDR3 spells CASSQGRGDQPQHF. In DNA, the CDR3 is TGTGCCAGCAGCCAGGGACGGGGCGATCAGCCCCAGCATTTT.

This clone was recorded once. Relative to the germline gene, one junction end is altered; a read error may explain this. V usage is TRBV4-1 and J usage is TRBJ1-3; a weak D match, TRBD1 (6 bases). The CDR3 length is 16 residues. Germline V gene data show CDR1 as MGHRA and CDR2 as YSYEKL. CDR3 sequence: CASSRTGLPSRNTIYF. CDR3 DNA sequence: TGCGCCAGCAGCCGAACAGGGCTACCCTCTCGAAACACCATATATTTT.

This clone was seen once. The V gene is TRBV28, the J gene TRBJ1-2; D remains unclear. Germline V gives CDR1 MDHEN, CDR2 SYDVKM. The germline V and J ends were trimmed by 7 bases and 7 bases, with 16 bases remaining between them. The CDR3 runs 13 residues. The CDR3 sequence: CASTETPGGGYTF. The CDR3 DNA reads TGTGCCAGCACTGAGACTCCCGGAGGTGGCTACACCTTC.

This clone appeared once. V gene TRBV30 combines with J gene TRBJ2-1; D gene unclear. The CDR3 runs to 13 residues. Germline CDR1 GTSNPN, CDR2 SVGIG (reference sequence). V lost 2 bases to trimming and J lost 7 bases, with 12 bases between them. CDR3 amino acids: CAWSRGARNEQFF. The CDR3 coding sequence is TGTGCCTGGAGTCGAGGAGCGAGGAATGAGCAGTTCTTC. The variable domain in full, completed from reference TRBV30 and TRBJ2-1, reads SQTIHQWPATLVQPVGSPLSLECTVEGTSNPNLYWYRQAAGRGLQLLFYSVGIGQISSEVPQNLSASRPQDRQFILSSKKLLLSDSGFYLCAWSRGARNEQFFGPGTRLTVL.

The V gene is TRBV11-2, the J gene TRBJ2-7; no clear D gene. This CDR3 spans 11 amino acids. Germline-derived CDR1 and CDR2 are SGHAT and FQNNGV. Trimming took off 0 bases at V and 4 bases at J, with 1 base between the two ends. In nucleotides, the CDR3 is TGTGCCAGCAGCTTAGAATACGAGCAGTACTTC. Residues: CASSLEYEQYF. The full variable domain, its missing parts supplied by reference TRBV11-2 and TRBJ2-7, is EAGVAQSPRYKIIEKRQSVAFWCNPISGHATLYWYQQILGQGPKLLIQFQNNGVVDDSQLPKDRFSAERLKGVDSTLKIQPAKLEDSAVYLCASSLEYEQYFGPGTRLTVT.

J is TRBJ2-2 and V is TRBV10-3; D assignment may be TRBD1 or TRBD2 (5 bases each). V lost 3 bases and J lost 5, with 13 bases in between. Germline loops: CDR1 ENHRY, CDR2 SYGVKD. The CDR3 extends over 15 amino acids. The CDR3 is CAISDARWGTGELFF. CDR3 nucleotides: TGTGCCATCAGTGATGCCCGGTGGGGGACCGGGGAGCTGTTTTTT.

This sequence joins TRBV28 and TRBJ2-1, with TRBD2 matching over 10 bases. Germline loops: CDR1 MDHEN, CDR2 SYDVKM. CDR3 length: 12 residues. Trimming took 7 bases from V and 12 from J; bases not matched to a gene: 6. Written as DNA, the CDR3 is TGTGCCAGCACGAGCGGGAGGGGAGGGCAGTTCTTC. Protein sequence: CASTSGRGGQFF. The whole variable domain, filled in from reference TRBV28 and TRBJ2-1, reads DVKVTQSSRYLVKRTGEKVFLECVQDMDHENMFWYRQDPGLGLRLIYFSYDVKMKEKGDIPEGYSVSREKKERFSLILESASTNQTSMYLCASTSGRGGQFFGPGTRLTVL.

The chain carries TRBV4-1 and TRBJ2-7; D not certain. The germline V gene encodes CDR1 MGHRA and CDR2 YSYEKL. Trimming took 0 bases from V and 5 from J, leaving 11 bases between them. This CDR3 spans 14 amino acids. In DNA, the CDR3 is TGCGCCAGCAGCCAAGAGCGTTGGTTAAACGAGCAGTACTTC. It yields the protein CASSQERWLNEQYF.

This clone was found a few times. The genes are TRBV28 and TRBJ1-5, with 7 bases identical to TRBD1. Germline V gives CDR1 MDHEN, CDR2 SYDVKM. The CDR3 covers 14 residues. The V segment lost 6 bases and the J segment 9 bases; nucleotides outside the gene matches: 11. CDR3 region: CASSDGQARGPQHF. The CDR3 nucleotides are TGTGCCAGCAGCGATGGACAGGCGAGGGGGCCCCAGCATTTT.

This chain connects TRBV28 to TRBJ1-1; 9 nucleotides match TRBD1. Per germline, CDR1 MDHEN and CDR2 SYDVKM. This CDR3 has 15 residues. V dropped 5 bases and J dropped 2; count of bases not matched to a gene: 6. The CDR3 here is CASSPEGQGNTEAFF. DNA of the CDR3: TGTGCCAGCAGTCCCGAGGGACAGGGAAACACTGAAGCTTTCTTT.

This chain connects TRBV3-1 (or the pseudogene TRBV3-2) to TRBJ1-2; D is unresolved. Per germline, CDR1 LGHDT and CDR2 YNNKEL (reference sequence). V lost 0 bases, J lost 8 bases, and 7 bases lay in between. CDR3 length equals 12 residues. Here the CDR3 DNA reads TGTGCCAGCAGCCAAGAGCGATGGGGCTACACCTTC. Amino acid sequence: CASSQERWGYTF.

This chain connects TRBV18 to TRBJ2-7, with D possibly TRBD2 on 6 matching bases. Germline V lookup: CDR1 KGHSH, CDR2 LQKENI. CDR3 length: 15 residues. Trimming removed 2 bases at V and 2 bases at J, with 13 bases between. CDR3 sequence reads: CASSPAGGSTYEQYF. The CDR3 bases are TGTGCCAGCTCACCAGCCGGGGGATCAACCTACGAGCAGTACTTC.

The chain combines TRBV11-2 with TRBJ1-2, with TRBD1 matching 7 bases. After removal of 5 bases from V and 8 bases from J, the junction contained 11 bases not matched to a gene. The CDR3 totals 14 residues. Germline V lookup: CDR1 SGHAT, CDR2 FQNNGV. CDR3 region: CASSNGQEDRGYTF. The CDR3 DNA is TGTGCCAGCAGCAACGGACAGGAGGACAGGGGCTACACCTTC.

The rearrangement links TRBV28 to TRBJ2-5; 9 bases match TRBD2. The length of the CDR3 is 17 residues. V was pared by 4 bases and J by 5 bases, with 14 bases of the junction left unmatched. Germline assignment: CDR1 MDHEN and CDR2 SYDVKM. Written as DNA, the CDR3 is TGTGCCAGCAGTTCCCCCCGGGGTAGCGGGAGTACGGAGACCCAGTACTTC. Amino acids: CASSSPRGSGSTETQYF.

The V gene is TRBV5-4, the J gene TRBJ1-3, with D hard to call. V was trimmed by 0 bases and J by 3 bases, leaving 7 bases between them. CDR3 length equals 14 residues. The V gene's germline CDR1 is SGHNT and CDR2 YYREEE (reference sequence). DNA of the CDR3: TGTGCCAGCAGCTTGGGCCTAGATGGAAACACCATATATTTT. The encoded protein is CASSLGLDGNTIYF.

Turning to this clone: At one of its ends the junction is not consistent with the germline gene, which may arise from a read error. CDR3 sequence reads: CASSSLAMSGSKDIQYF. CDR3 nucleotides: TGTGCCAGCAGTTCTCTCGCTATGTCGGGATCCAAAGACATTCAGTACTTC. J is TRBJ2-4 and V is TRBV28; tentative D call: TRBD2 (5 bases). This CDR3 is built from 17 residues. Germline V CDR1 and CDR2: MDHEN, SYDVKM.